This paragraph reports one T cell receptor beta chain. Antigen unknown. TCRdb's copy holds only in-frame clones and misses some; the assay was immunoSEQ multiplex PCR. Of about 73,000 clones detected, about 87% appear once; the ten largest clones hold about 20%. In germline, CDR1 is LNHDA, CDR2 SQIVND (reference sequence). V shed 7 bases and J shed 6 bases, with 21 bases lying between them. CDR3 length equals 15 residues. The entry originates in a study of T cell responses to AZD1222 COVID-19 vaccine. Study context: Pooling covered second doses at about 4 or about 12 weeks.

General study points: At 160-218 and 743-854, vaccine-associated CD4 TCRs were dominant, and they spanned spike. The study identified only a handful of AZD1222 recipients as seropositive at baseline. Females made up more of the donors, who were largely white British, and clonal diversity may have come out too low.

This TCR derives from an adult in good health. The source material was peripheral blood, sampled on day 0 of AZD1222 vaccination. The chain is built from TRBV19 and TRBJ1-2; D possibly corresponds to TRBD1 (5 bases). The CDR3 DNA follows: TGTGCCAGTATGCTCTTCGGGGCCTCGCTTGATGGCTACACCTTC. This sequence encodes CASMLFGASLDGYTF.